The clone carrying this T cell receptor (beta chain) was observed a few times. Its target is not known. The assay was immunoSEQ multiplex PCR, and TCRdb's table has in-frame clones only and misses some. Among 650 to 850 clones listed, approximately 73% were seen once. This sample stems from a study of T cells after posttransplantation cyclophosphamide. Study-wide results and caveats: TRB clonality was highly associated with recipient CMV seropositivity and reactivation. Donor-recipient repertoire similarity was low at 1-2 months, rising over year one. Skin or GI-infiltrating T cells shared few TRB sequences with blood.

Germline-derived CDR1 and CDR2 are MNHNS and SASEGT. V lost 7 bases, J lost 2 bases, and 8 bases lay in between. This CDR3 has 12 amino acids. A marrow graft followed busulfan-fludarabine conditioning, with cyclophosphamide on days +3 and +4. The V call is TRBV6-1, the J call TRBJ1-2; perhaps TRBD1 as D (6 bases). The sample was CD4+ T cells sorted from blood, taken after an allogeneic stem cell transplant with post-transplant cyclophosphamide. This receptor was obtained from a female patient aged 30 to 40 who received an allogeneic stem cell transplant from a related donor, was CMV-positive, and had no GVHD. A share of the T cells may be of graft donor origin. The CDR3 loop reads CASKGENYGYTF. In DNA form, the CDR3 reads TGTGCCAGCAAGGGGGAAAACTATGGCTACACCTTC.